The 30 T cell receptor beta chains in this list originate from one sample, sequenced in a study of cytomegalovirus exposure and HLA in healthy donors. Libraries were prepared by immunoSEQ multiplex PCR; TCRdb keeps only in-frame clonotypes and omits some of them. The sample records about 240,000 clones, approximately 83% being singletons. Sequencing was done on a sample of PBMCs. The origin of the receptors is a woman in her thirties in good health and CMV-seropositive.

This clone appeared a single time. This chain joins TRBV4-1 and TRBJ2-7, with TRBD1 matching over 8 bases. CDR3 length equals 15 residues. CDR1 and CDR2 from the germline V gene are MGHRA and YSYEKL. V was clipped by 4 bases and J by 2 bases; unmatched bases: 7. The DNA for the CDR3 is TGCGCCAGCAGCCTCGGACAGGGAACCACCTACGAGCAGTACTTC. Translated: CASSLGQGTTYEQYF.

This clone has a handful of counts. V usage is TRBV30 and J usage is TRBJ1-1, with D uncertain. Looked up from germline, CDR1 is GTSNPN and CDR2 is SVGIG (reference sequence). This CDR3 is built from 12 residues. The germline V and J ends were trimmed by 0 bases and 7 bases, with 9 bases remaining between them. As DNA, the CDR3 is TGTGCCTGGAGTGTACTGGGCAGTGAAGCTTTCTTT. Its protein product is CAWSVLGSEAFF.

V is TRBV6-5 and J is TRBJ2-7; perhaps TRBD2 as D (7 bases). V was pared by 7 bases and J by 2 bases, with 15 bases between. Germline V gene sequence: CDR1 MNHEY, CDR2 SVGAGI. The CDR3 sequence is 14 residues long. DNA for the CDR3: TGTGCCAGCACCAGAGGGGGGGTAACCTACGAGCAGTACTTC. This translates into CASTRGGVTYEQYF.

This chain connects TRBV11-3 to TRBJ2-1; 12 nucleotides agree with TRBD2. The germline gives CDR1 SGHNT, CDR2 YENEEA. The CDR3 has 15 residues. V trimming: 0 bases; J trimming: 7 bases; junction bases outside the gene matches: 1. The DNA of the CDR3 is TGTGCCAGCAGCTTAGAGACTAGCGGGAGAAATGAGCAGTTCTTC. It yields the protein CASSLETSGRNEQFF.

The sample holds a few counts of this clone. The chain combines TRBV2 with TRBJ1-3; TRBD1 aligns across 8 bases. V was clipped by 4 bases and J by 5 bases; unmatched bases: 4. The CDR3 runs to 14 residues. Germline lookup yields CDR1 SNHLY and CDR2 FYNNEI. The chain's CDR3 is CASSVRQGRNTIYF. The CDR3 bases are TGTGCCAGCAGTGTCCGACAGGGGCGAAACACCATATATTTT.

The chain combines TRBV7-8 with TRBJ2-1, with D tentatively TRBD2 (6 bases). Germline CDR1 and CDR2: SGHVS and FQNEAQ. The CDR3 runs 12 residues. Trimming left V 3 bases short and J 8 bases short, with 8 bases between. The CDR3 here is CASSLRGDEQFF. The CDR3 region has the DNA TGTGCCAGCAGCTTGCGGGGAGATGAGCAGTTCTTC.

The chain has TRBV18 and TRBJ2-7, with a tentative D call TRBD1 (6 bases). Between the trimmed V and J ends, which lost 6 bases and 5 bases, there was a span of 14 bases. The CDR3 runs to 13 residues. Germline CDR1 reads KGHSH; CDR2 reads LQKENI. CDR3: CASSPPHRDEQYF. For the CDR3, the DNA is TGTGCCAGCTCCCCCCCGCACAGGGACGAGCAGTACTTC.

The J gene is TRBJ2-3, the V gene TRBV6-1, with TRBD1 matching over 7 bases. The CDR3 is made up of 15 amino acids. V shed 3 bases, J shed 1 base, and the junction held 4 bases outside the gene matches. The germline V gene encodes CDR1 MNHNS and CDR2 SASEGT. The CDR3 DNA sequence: TGTGCCAGCAGTGAGGGACAGCCTCGCACAGATACGCAGTATTTT. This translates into CASSEGQPRTDTQYF.

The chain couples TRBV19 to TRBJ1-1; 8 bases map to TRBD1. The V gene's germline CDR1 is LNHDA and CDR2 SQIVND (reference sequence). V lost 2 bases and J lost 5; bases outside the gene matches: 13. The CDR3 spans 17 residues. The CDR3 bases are TGTGCCAGTAGTATAAGTGGACAGGGTGGTCGGGGGACTGAAGCTTTCTTT. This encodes CASSISGQGGRGTEAFF.

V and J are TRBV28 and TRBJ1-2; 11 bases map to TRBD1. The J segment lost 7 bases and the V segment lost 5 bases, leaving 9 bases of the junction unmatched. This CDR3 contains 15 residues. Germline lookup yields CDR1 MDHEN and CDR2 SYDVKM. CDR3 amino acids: CASSHPGQGGLGYTF. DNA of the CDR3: TGTGCCAGCAGTCACCCGGGACAGGGGGGGCTTGGCTACACCTTC.

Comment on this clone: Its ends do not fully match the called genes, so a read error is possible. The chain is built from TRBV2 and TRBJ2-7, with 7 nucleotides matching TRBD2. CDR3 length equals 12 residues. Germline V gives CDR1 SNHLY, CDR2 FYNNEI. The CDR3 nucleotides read TGTGCCACCTCCGACCGGGCGGGAGTCCCCGCTTTC. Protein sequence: CATSDRAGVPAF.

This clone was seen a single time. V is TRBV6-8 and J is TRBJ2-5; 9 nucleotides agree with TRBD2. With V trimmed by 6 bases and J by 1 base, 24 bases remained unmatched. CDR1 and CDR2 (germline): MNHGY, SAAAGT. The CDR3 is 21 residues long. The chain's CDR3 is CASRSHPPILAGLGAQETQYF. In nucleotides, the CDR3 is TGTGCCAGCAGATCACATCCCCCTATTCTAGCGGGACTAGGGGCCCAAGAGACCCAGTACTTC.

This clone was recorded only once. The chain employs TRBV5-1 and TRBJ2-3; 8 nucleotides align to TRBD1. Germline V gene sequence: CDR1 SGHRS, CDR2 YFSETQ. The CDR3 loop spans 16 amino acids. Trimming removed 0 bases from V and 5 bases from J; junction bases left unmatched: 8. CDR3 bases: TGCGCCAGCAGCTTGGCCGTGACAGGGGCAGGAGATACGCAGTATTTT. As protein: CASSLAVTGAGDTQYF.

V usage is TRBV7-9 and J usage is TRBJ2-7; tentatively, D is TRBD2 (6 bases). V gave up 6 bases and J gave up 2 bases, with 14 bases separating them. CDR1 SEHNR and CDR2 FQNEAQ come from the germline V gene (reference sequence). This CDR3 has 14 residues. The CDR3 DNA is TGTGCCAGCAGTTCCGGGACTCCGGCCTACGAGCAGTACTTC. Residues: CASSSGTPAYEQYF.

For the CDR3, the DNA is TGTGCCAGCAGCCCGTTGACAGACCTCTACGAGCAGTACTTC. This gives the protein CASSPLTDLYEQYF. This rearrangement joins TRBV11-3 to TRBJ2-7; D may be TRBD1 (5 bases). The CDR3 extends over 14 amino acids. The V gene lost 5 bases and the J gene lost 3 bases, with 14 bases spanning the gap. The germline CDR1 and CDR2 sequences are SGHNT and YENEEA.

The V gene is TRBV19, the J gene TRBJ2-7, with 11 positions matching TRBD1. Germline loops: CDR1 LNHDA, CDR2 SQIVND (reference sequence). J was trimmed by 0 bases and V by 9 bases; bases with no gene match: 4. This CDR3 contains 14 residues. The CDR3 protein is CARTGQGVSYEQYF. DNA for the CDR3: TGTGCCAGGACGGGACAGGGGGTCTCCTACGAGCAGTACTTC.

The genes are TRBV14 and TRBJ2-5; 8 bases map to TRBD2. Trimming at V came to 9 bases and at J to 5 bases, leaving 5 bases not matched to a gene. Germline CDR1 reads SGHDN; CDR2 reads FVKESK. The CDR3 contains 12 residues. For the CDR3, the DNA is TGTGCCAGGCCAGCGGGAGCGGAGACCCAGTACTTC. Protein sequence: CARPAGAETQYF.

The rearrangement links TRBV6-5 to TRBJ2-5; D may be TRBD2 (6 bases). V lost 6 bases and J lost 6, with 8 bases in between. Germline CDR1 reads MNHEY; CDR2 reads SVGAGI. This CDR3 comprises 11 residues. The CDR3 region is CASRGLQTQYF. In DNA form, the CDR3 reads TGTGCCAGCAGGGGACTTCAGACCCAGTACTTC.

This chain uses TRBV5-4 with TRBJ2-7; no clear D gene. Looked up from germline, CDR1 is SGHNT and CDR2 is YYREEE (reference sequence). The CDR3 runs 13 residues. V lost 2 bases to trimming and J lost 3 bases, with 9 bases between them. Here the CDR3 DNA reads TGTGCCAGCAGCTTCGGCGGCTTCTACGAGCAGTACTTC. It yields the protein CASSFGGFYEQYF.

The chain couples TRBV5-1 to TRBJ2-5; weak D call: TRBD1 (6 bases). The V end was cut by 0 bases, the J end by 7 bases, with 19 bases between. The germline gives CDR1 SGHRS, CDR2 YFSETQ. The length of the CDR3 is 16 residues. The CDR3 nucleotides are TGCGCCAGCAGCTTGGCCGGGGACACCCCTCGAGGGACCCAGTACTTC. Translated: CASSLAGDTPRGTQYF.

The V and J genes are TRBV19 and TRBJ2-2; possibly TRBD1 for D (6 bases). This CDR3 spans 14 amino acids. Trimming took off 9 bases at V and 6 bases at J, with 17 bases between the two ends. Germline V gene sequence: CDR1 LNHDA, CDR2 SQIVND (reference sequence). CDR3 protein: CASLLQGAAGELFF. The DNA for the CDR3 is TGTGCCAGCCTACTACAGGGTGCCGCCGGGGAGCTGTTTTTT.

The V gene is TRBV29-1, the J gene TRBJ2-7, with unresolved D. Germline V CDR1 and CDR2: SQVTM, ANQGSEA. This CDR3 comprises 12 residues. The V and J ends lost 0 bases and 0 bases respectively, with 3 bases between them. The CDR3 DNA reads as TGCAGCGTTGAAGAGGCCTCCTACGAGCAGTACTTC. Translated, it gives CSVEEASYEQYF.

The CDR3 loop reads CASSIKGQGSFPQHF. The CDR3 coding sequence is TGTGCCAGTAGTATTAAAGGGCAGGGAAGTTTCCCCCAGCATTTT. The rearrangement uses TRBV19 and TRBJ1-5, with D perhaps matching TRBD1 (5 bases). Trimming took 3 bases from V and 10 from J, leaving 19 bases between them. Germline loops: CDR1 LNHDA, CDR2 SQIVND (reference sequence). This CDR3 has 15 residues.

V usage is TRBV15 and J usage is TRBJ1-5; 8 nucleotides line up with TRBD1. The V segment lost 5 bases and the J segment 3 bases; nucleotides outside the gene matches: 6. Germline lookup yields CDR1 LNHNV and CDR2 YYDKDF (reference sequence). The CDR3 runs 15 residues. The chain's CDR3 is CATSGGQAYNQPQHF. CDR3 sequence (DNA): TGTGCCACCAGCGGGGGACAGGCTTACAATCAGCCCCAGCATTTT.

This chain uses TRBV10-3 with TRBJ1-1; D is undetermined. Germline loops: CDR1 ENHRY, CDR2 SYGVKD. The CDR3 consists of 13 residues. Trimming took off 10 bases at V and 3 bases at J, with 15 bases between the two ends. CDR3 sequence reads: CASRRQDYTEAFF. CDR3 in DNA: TGTGCCAGTAGGCGCCAGGATTACACTGAAGCTTTCTTT.

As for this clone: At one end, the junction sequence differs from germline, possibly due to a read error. In DNA, the CDR3 is TGTGCCAGCAGCTATAGCGGGAGTCAGAGTTTT. Residues: CASSYSGSQSF. The genes are TRBV7-9 and TRBJ2-3; 9 bases agree with TRBD2. The CDR3 has 11 residues. CDR1 and CDR2 from the germline V gene are SEHNR and FQNEAQ (reference sequence).

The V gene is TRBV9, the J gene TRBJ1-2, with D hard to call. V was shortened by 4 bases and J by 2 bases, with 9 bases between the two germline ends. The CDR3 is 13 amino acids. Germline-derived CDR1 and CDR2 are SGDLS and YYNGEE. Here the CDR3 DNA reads TGTGCCAGCAGCATAGGTTCGAACTATGGCTACACCTTC. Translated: CASSIGSNYGYTF.

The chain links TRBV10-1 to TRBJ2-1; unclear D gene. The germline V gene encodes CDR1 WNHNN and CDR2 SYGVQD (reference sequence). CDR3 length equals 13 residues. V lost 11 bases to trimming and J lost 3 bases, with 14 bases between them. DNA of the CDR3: TGCGCCGAACGATATCAGCGCTACAATGAGCAGTTCTTC. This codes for CAERYQRYNEQFF.

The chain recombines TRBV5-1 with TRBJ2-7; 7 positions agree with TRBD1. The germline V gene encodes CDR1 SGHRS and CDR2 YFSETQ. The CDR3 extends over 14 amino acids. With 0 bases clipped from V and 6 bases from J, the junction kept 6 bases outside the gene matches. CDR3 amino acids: CASSLGQGRFEQYF. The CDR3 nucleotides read TGCGCCAGCAGCTTGGGACAGGGTCGATTCGAGCAGTACTTC.

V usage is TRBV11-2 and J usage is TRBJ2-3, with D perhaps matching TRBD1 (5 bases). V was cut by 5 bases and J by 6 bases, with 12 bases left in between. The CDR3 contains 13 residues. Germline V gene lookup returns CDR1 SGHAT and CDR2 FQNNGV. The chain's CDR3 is CASSRITGDTQYF. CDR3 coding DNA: TGTGCCAGCAGCCGGATCACAGGCGATACGCAGTATTTT. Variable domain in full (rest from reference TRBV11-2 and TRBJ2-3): EAGVAQSPRYKIIEKRQSVAFWCNPISGHATLYWYQQILGQGPKLLIQFQNNGVVDDSQLPKDRFSAERLKGVDSTLKIQPAKLEDSAVYLCASSRITGDTQYFGPGTRLTVL.